This T cell receptor (beta chain) originates from a study of vaccination and CD4 T cells after COVID-19. This sample's treatment: roughly 11-day PBMC culture with coronavirus spike peptide pools or control peptides (ViraFEST assay). PBMC cultures, at a few million cells per well, received approximately 9.4 IU/ml IL-2 and approximately 10 ug/ml peptide pools. This clonotype was counted a single time. The antigen remains undetermined. Germline CDR1 MDHEN, CDR2 SYDVKM. This CDR3 is built from 13 residues. The V and J ends lost 4 bases and 5 bases respectively, with 11 bases between them. Sequencing of cultured CD4+ T cell DNA used the Oncomine TCR Beta short-read assay. TCRdb fed the PCR reads into MiXCR, producing one record per CDR3 protein. This repertoire shows over 10,000 distinct CDR3 sequences, approximately 56% found once; its top ten account for around 17%. Study findings and constraints: Convalescent patients were relatively few, and early post-infection timepoints were missing.

The receptor comes from a human donor who had recovered from COVID-19. The V gene is TRBV28, the J gene TRBJ1-1; D is unclear. Sequenced: CD4+ T cells from blood, cultured in vitro. CDR3 in DNA: TGTGCCAGCAGTTCCCCGATGAGGACTGAAGCTTTCTTT. Translation gives CASSSPMRTEAFF.